This T cell receptor beta chain is from a study of PD-1 blockade in classical Hodgkin lymphoma (dated by TCRdb to the early 2020s). Study-level background: Nivolumab dosing was 3 mg/kg intravenously every 2 weeks, continuing until either disease progression or unacceptable toxicity. A peripheral blood immune signature of response to PD-1 blockade in classical Hodgkin lymphoma was defined using TCR beta sequencing and CyTOF.

Beyond this particular receptor, the publication reports: Lower diversity was observed in patients in whom nivolumab was started less than 1 year after ASCT, and these patients were excluded from later analyses so that confounding by immune reconstitution would be avoided. The study was restricted to a single clinical trial cohort, and the causes of repertoire differences, possibly disease activity or prior therapy, were left undefined. A significant rise by C4D1 was seen in CD4+ but not CD8+ TCR diversity (p=0.0027 vs p=0.16), with the rise being most apparent in complete responders (p=0.02). Trial patients achieving complete response had baseline diversity similar to newly diagnosed patients, whereas partial responders and progressors had significantly lower diversity. Newly diagnosed patients were reported to have lower baseline TCR diversity than healthy donors, and relapsed/refractory patients were reported to have lower baseline TCR diversity still.

In the case of this clone: Its antigen is still unknown. No much larger clone is present one base from it, and per-base qualities are unavailable.

Genomic DNA was extracted with the Qiagen DNeasy kit from unsorted PBMCs and from negatively selected CD4+ and CD8+ fractions. TCR beta CDR3 regions were amplified by immunoSEQ multiplex PCR using primers annealing to V and J segments. A synthetic immune receptor repertoire was used to minimize amplification bias, and any residual bias was removed computationally once sequencing was done. As for the original processing: Repertoire diversity was quantified as the Shannon entropy index using custom Python scripts. Unsorted, CD4+ and CD8+ repertoires were analyzed separately, except in combined analyses where CD4+ and CD8+ sequences were merged in silico. A clone was considered expanded if an increase in frequency of at least 2-fold after treatment relative to C1D1 was found, and a pseudocount of 0.5 was applied to clones undetected at baseline. Singleton clones were defined as clones with 0 or 1 copy at C1D1, and non-singleton clones were defined as clones with 2 or more copies. Clones expanded in unsorted samples were labelled as CD4+, CD8+ or unknown by matching protein sequences in sorted samples from the same patient. Wilcoxon tests were applied to paired samples to test diversity changes from C1D1 to C4D1. The immuneACCESS repertoire file appears here via TCRdb, limited to in-frame rearrangements. These files lack a portion of the clones; in checked studies, under half of the deficit traces to unresolved V genes, and the cause of the others is not known. V, J and clone size derive from that table, while D and trimming were established from the DNA sequence. This sample lists about 97,000 clones; approximately 88% were detected once. More than 9% of the sample is held by the ten biggest clonotypes.

The time point label here, explained by the study, means: cycle 1 day 1 (C1D1), immediately before nivolumab initiation. All trial patients had relapsed after autologous stem cell transplantation, with cohorts A, B and C differing in prior brentuximab vedotin exposure. A total of 56 patients with relapsed/refractory classical Hodgkin lymphoma made up the trial cohort, and each patient's best overall response was complete response, partial response or progressive disease. Single-agent nivolumab was administered to trial patients in the multi-cohort phase II CheckMate 205 trial. An independent review committee assessed best overall response by applying the 2007 International Working Group response criteria. Trial PBMCs were collected just before the start of nivolumab (C1D1) and during therapy at cycle 2 day 1 and cycle 4 day 1. Peripheral blood was collected in 8 mL Vacutainer Cell Preparation Tubes, from which PBMCs were isolated by centrifugation and then cryopreserved.

The CDR3 runs 15 residues from the cysteine to the phenylalanine. The only DNA kept is the CDR3, 45 bases in frame from the first base. The germline V gene gives CDR1 as SNHLY and CDR2 as FYNNEI. V and J are trimmed by 8 bases and 2 bases, and the gene matches miss 9 bases of the junction. The sequence derives from a human donor with classical Hodgkin lymphoma. The chain is encoded by TRBV2 joined to TRBJ2-7, with 10 central nucleotides matching TRBD2. Sequences were derived from peripheral blood mononuclear cells (PBMCs), sampled at baseline. In nucleotides, the sequence is TGTGCCAGCGACAGCGGGAGGGCCGTTACCTACGAGCAGTACTTC. Translation gives CASDSGRAVTYEQYF.